Given below is one T cell receptor (beta chain) in context. TCRdb's copy holds only in-frame clones and misses some; the assay was immunoSEQ multiplex PCR. The table includes around 15,000 clones, 55% to 85% detected once. The sample is drawn from a study of somatic mutations in cytotoxic T cells in rheumatoid arthritis. Germline-derived CDR1 and CDR2 are LNHNV and YYDKDF (reference sequence). The CDR3 has 15 residues. Trimming took 5 bases from V and 1 from J, leaving 12 bases between them. The source of this sequence is an adult with rheumatoid arthritis. V and J are TRBV15 and TRBJ1-5, with D hard to call. Sequencing input: CD8+ T cells sorted from blood. CDR3 sequence (DNA): TGTGCCACCAGCTCGGCGATTGGCAGCAATCAGCCCCAGCATTTT. It codes for CATSSAIGSNQPQHF.